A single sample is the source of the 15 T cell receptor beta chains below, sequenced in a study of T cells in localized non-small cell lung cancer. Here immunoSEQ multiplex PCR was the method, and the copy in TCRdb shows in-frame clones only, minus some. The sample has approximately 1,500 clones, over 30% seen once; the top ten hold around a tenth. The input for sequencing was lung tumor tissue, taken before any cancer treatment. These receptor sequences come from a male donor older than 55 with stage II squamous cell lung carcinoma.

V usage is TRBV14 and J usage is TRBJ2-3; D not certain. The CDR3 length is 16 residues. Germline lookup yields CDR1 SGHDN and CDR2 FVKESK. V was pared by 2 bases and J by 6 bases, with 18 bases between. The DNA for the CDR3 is TGTGCCAGCAGCCAACTTTTACCCAGGAACATGGATACGCAGTATTTT. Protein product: CASSQLLPRNMDTQYF.

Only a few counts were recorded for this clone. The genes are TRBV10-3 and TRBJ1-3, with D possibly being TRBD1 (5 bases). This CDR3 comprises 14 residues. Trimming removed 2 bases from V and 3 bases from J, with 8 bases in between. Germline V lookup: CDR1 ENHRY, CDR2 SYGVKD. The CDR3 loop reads CAISEPTVGNTIYF. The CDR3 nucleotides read TGTGCCATCAGTGAGCCGACAGTTGGAAACACCATATATTTT.

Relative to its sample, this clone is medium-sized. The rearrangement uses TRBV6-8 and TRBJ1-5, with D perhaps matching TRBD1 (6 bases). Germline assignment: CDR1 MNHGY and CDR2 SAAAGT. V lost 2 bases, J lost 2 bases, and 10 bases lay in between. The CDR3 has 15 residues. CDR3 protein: CASSYVAGGNQPQHF. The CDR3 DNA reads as TGTGCCAGCAGTTACGTAGCAGGGGGCAATCAGCCCCAGCATTTT.

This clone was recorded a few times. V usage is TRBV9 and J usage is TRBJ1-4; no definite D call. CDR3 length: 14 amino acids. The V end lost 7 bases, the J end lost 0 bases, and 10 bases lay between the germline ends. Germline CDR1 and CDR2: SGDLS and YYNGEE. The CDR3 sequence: CASGERATNEKLFF. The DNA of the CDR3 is TGTGCCAGCGGAGAAAGAGCAACTAATGAAAAACTGTTTTTT.

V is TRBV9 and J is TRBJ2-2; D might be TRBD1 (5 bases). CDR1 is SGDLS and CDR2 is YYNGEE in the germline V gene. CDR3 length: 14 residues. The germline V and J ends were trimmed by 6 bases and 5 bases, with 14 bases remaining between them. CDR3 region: CASTWGRATGELFF. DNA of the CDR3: TGTGCCAGCACGTGGGGCAGGGCGACCGGGGAGCTGTTTTTT.

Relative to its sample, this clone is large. In DNA form, the CDR3 reads TGTGCCAGCAGCTTAACCCCGACAGGGGCCACTGAAGCTTTCTTT. This sequence encodes CASSLTPTGATEAFF. The chain carries TRBV11-3 and TRBJ1-1; TRBD1 matches 8 bases. V dropped 2 bases and J dropped 4; count of bases not matched to a gene: 6. This CDR3 is built from 15 residues. In germline, CDR1 is SGHNT, CDR2 YENEEA.

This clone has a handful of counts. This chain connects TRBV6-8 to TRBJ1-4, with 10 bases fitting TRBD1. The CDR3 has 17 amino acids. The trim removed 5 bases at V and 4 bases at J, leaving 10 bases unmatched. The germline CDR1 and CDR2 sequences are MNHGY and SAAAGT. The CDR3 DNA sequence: TGTGCCAGCAGTCCATCGGACAGGGGGATTGGTAATGAAAAACTGTTTTTT. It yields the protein CASSPSDRGIGNEKLFF.

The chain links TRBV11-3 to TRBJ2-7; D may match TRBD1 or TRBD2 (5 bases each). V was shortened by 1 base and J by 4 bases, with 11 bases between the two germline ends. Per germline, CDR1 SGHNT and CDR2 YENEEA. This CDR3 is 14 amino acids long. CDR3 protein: CASSLGGTSYEQYF. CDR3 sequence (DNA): TGTGCCAGCAGCTTAGGAGGGACCTCTTACGAGCAGTACTTC.

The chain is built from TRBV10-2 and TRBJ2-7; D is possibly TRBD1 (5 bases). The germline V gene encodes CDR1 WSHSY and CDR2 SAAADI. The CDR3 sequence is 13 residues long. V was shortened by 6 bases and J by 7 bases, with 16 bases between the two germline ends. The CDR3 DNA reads TGCGCCAGCAGCCTACAGGATTCGGGTGAGCAGTACTTC. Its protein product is CASSLQDSGEQYF.

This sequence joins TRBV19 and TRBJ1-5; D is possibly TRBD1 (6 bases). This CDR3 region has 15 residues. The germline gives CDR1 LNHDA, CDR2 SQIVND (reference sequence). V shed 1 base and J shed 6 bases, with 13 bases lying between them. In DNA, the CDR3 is TGTGCCAGTAGTATAGCCCGGGGGGGCTCTCAGCCCCAGCATTTT. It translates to CASSIARGGSQPQHF. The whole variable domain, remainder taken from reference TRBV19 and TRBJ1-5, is DGGITQSPKYLFRKEGQNVTLSCEQNLNHDAMYWYRQDPGQGLRLIYYSQIVNDFQKGDIAEGYSVSREKKESFPLTVTSAQKNPTAFYLCASSIARGGSQPQHFGDGTRLSIL.

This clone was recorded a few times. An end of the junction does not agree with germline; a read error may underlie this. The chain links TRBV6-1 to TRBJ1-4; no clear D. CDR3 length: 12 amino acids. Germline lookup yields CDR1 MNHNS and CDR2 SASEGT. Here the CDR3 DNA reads TGTGCCAGCAGTGAAGCCCGAGAAAAATTGTTTTTT. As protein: CASSEAREKLFF.

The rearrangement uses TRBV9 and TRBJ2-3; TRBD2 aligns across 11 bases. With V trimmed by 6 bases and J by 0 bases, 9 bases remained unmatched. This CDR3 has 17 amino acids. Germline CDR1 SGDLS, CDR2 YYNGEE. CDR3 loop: CASTQGPSGGSTDTQYF. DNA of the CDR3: TGTGCCAGCACCCAGGGACCTAGCGGGGGGAGCACAGATACGCAGTATTTT.

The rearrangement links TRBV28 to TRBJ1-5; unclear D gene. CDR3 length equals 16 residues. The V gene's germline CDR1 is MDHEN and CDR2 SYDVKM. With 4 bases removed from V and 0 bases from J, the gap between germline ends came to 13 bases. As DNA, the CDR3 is TGTGCCAGCAGTTCGCTTTACACACATAGCAATCAGCCCCAGCATTTT. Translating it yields CASSSLYTHSNQPQHF. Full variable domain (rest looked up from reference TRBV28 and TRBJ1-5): DVKVTQSSRYLVKRTGEKVFLECVQDMDHENMFWYRQDPGLGLRLIYFSYDVKMKEKGDIPEGYSVSREKKERFSLILESASTNQTSMYLCASSSLYTHSNQPQHFGDGTRLSIL.

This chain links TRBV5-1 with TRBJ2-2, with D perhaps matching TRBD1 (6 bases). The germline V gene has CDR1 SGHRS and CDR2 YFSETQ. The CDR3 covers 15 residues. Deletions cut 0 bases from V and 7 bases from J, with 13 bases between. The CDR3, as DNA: TGCGCCAGCAGCTTGGAGGGCAGGGGCATCGGGGAGCTGTTTTTT. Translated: CASSLEGRGIGELFF.

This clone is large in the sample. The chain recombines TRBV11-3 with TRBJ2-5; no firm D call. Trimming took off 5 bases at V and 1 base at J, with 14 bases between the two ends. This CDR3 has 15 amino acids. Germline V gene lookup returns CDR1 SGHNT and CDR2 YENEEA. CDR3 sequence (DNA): TGTGCCAGCAGCCCACGTTACAGATCCCAAGAGACCCAGTACTTC. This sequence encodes CASSPRYRSQETQYF.